This record looks at one T cell receptor (beta chain) sequence and its context. The sample comes from a study of blood T cell repertoires in COVID-19. Study at large: From the United States, Italy and Spain came samples of acute and convalescent COVID-19.

Germline CDR1 reads LNHDA; CDR2 reads SQIVND (reference sequence). There are 16 residues in the CDR3. V was shortened by 3 bases and J by 2 bases, with 14 bases between the two germline ends. As processed by the authors: Amplification with reference gene primers provided the estimates of nucleated cell counts. Method: immunoSEQ multiplex PCR; TCRdb's copy keeps in-frame clones and lacks some. V and J calls and clone size are as listed in that table; D and trimming were resolved from the DNA. The sample carries some 97,000 clones, nearly 90% recorded once. The sequence was collected from a woman aged 55-70 years with acute or convalescent COVID-19. Input material: peripheral blood. V usage is TRBV19 and J usage is TRBJ2-1, with TRBD2 as a possible D gene (5 bases). The CDR3 here is CASSIRERRTYNEQFF. The CDR3, as DNA: TGTGCCAGTAGTATCCGCGAAAGGAGGACCTACAATGAGCAGTTCTTC.